These 4 T cell receptor beta chains came from one sample sequenced in a study of graft-versus-host responses after intestinal transplantation. Measured with immunoSEQ multiplex PCR; TCRdb has only the in-frame clones, and not every one. The sample has under 50,000 clones, roughly 89% seen once; the top ten hold less than 8.5%. The sample in question was PBMCs, obtained 267 days after transplant. All receptors come from a human patient who received an intestinal transplant, so some T cells may come from the graft donor.

The V and J genes are TRBV5-4 and TRBJ1-1, with 9 bases fitting TRBD1. Germline V gives CDR1 SGHNT, CDR2 YYREEE (reference sequence). Unmatched junction bases numbered 10, after V lost 4 bases and J lost 6 bases. This CDR3 contains 15 residues. CDR3 DNA sequence: TGTGCCAGCAGCCAAATGACAGGGGGTGTCGCTGAAGCTTTCTTT. Encoded protein: CASSQMTGGVAEAFF.

The sample holds one count of this clone. The chain employs TRBV5-1 and TRBJ2-1; TRBD1 aligns across 7 bases. This CDR3 region has 17 residues. Germline CDR1 is SGHRS and CDR2 is YFSETQ. V shed 4 bases and J 2 bases; nucleotides not matched to a gene: 12. This chain's CDR3 is CASSDGRQGYPYNEQFF. In DNA form, the CDR3 reads TGCGCCAGCAGCGATGGCAGACAGGGTTATCCCTACAATGAGCAGTTCTTC.

The chain has TRBV5-1 and TRBJ1-1; no firm D call. This CDR3 is 14 amino acids long. The V gene lost 0 bases and the J gene lost 4 bases, with 10 bases spanning the gap. Germline V gene lookup returns CDR1 SGHRS and CDR2 YFSETQ. The CDR3 bases are TGCGCCAGCAGCTTGGAAGCCGGGCCCACTGAAGCTTTCTTT. Protein: CASSLEAGPTEAFF.

V usage is TRBV2 and J usage is TRBJ2-2; D tentatively reads TRBD1 or TRBD2 (7 bases each). This CDR3 contains 15 residues. Germline V CDR1 and CDR2: SNHLY, FYNNEI. V was clipped by 7 bases and J by 7 bases, with 19 bases between them. The CDR3 coding sequence is TGTGCCAGCACCGGGAGGAGGGGGCAAGGCGGGGAGCTGTTTTTT. This encodes CASTGRRGQGGELFF.